This T cell receptor beta chain emerged from a study of shared clonotypes between healthy human individuals. Germline V gene data show CDR1 as SGHNT and CDR2 as YYREEE (reference sequence). There are 14 residues in the CDR3. Unmatched junction bases numbered 5, after V lost 4 bases and J lost 4 bases. Clones were sequenced by immunoSEQ multiplex PCR, and TCRdb holds only the in-frame ones, with some missing. Among 2 million to 2.5 million clones listed, more than 85% were seen once. The chain couples TRBV5-4 to TRBJ1-1; 9 bases fit TRBD1. Sequenced material: naive CD4+ T cells from PBMCs. Indicated subset: CD45RA+ positively selected. This receptor was obtained from a man between 18 and 35 years old in good health. Some clones in this sample may be carry-over from other donors' samples. In DNA, the CDR3 is TGTGCCAGCAGCCCACAGGGGGCAAGCACTGAAGCTTTCTTT. Translation gives CASSPQGASTEAFF.